Following are 3 T cell receptor beta chains from one sample sequenced in a study of control samples from healthy donors and cancer patients. Generated by immunoSEQ multiplex PCR, the TCRdb table keeps only in-frame clones and is missing some. Here the sample spans 75,000 or so clones, approximately 89% being singletons. Material for sequencing was PBMCs. These receptors were taken from a man aged 55-75 years with colorectal cancer.

The rearrangement uses TRBV7-3 and TRBJ2-5, with D possibly called TRBD1 or TRBD2 (5 bases each). Trimming shortened V by 1 base and J by 1 base, and 10 bases separated the two germline ends. This CDR3 region has 15 residues. The germline CDR1 and CDR2 sequences are SGHTA and FQGTGA. This CDR3 is CASSLRGETQETQYF. CDR3 DNA sequence: TGTGCCAGCAGCTTAAGAGGGGAGACCCAAGAGACCCAGTACTTC.

The chain joins TRBV3-1 (or the pseudogene TRBV3-2) to TRBJ2-1; D tentatively fits TRBD1 or TRBD2 (5 bases each). V was clipped by 3 bases and J by 1 base, with 13 bases between them. Germline values: CDR1 LGHDT, CDR2 YNNKEL (reference sequence). The CDR3 contains 16 residues. The CDR3 sequence is CASSHSRDHSYNEQFF. The CDR3 nucleotides read TGTGCCAGCAGCCATTCCCGGGACCATTCCTACAATGAGCAGTTCTTC.

This chain links TRBV5-5 with TRBJ1-6; a weak D match, TRBD1 (6 bases). This CDR3 comprises 14 residues. V lost 3 bases to trimming and J lost 6 bases, with 10 bases between them. Germline values: CDR1 SGHKS, CDR2 YYEKEE (reference sequence). The CDR3, as DNA: TGTGCCAGCAGCTGGGGGCAGGGTAATTCACCCCTCCACTTT. It codes for CASSWGQGNSPLHF.